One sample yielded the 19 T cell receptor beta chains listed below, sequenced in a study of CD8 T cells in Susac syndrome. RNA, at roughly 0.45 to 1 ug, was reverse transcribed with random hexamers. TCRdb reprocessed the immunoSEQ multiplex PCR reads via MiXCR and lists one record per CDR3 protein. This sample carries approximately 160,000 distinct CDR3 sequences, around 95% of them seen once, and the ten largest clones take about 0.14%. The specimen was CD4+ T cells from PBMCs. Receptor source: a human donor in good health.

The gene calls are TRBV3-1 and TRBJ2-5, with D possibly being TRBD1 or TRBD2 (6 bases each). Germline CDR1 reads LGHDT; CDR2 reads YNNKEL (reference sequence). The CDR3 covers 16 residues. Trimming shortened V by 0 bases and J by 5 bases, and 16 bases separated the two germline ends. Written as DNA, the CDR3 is TGTGCCAGCAGCCAAGATCCCCCCGGGGGCCGGGAGACCCAGTACTTC. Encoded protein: CASSQDPPGGRETQYF.

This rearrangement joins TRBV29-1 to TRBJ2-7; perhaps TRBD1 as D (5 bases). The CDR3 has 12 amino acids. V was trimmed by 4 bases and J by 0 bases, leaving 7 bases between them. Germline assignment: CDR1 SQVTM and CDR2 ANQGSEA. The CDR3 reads CSVGQSSYEQYF. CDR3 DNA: TGCAGCGTTGGACAGAGCTCCTACGAGCAGTACTTC.

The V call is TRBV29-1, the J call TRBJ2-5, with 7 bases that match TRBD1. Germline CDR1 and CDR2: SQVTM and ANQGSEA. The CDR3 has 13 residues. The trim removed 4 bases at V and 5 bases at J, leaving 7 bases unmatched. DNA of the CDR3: TGCAGCGTTGGACAGGGACCAGAGGAGACCCAGTACTTC. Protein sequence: CSVGQGPEETQYF. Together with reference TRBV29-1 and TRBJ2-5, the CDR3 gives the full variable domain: SAVISQKPSRDICQRGTSLTIQCQVDSQVTMMFWYRQQPGQSLTLIATANQGSEATYESGFVIDKFPISRPNLTFSTLTVSNMSPEDSSIYLCSVGQGPEETQYFGPGTRLLVL.

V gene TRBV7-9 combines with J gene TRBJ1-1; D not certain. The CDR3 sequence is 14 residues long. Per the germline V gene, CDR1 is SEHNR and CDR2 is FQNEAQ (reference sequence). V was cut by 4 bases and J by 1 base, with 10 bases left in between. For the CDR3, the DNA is TGTGCCAGCAGCTCATACGCAGGGAACACTGAAGCTTTCTTT. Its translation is CASSSYAGNTEAFF.

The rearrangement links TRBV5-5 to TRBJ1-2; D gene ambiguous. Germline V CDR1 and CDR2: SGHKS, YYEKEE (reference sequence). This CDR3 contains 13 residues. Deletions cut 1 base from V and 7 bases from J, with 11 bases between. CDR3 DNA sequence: TGTGCCAGCAGCTTGCGGCTGCCCGGTGGCTACACCTTC. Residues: CASSLRLPGGYTF.

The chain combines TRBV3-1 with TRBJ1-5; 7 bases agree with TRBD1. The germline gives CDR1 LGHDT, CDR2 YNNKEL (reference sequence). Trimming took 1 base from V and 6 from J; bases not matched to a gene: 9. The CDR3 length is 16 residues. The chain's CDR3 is CASSQGAGGSGQPQHF. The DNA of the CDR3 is TGTGCCAGCAGCCAAGGGGCAGGGGGGTCGGGTCAGCCCCAGCATTTT.

CDR3 region: CASSSPQRSAVGETQYF. CDR3 nucleotide sequence: TGTGCCAGTAGTTCCCCCCAGCGGTCAGCGGTAGGGGAGACCCAGTACTTC. The V call is TRBV19, the J call TRBJ2-5; maybe TRBD2 (5 bases). The germline V gene has CDR1 LNHDA and CDR2 SQIVND (reference sequence). Trimming stripped 5 bases from V and 5 bases from J, with 24 bases between. The CDR3 covers 17 residues.

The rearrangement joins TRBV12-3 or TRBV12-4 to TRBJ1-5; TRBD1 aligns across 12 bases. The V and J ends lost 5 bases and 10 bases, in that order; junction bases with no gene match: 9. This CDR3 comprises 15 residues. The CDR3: CASSNRDRGPRPQHF. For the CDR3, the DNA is TGTGCCAGCAGTAACCGGGACAGGGGGCCAAGACCCCAGCATTTT.

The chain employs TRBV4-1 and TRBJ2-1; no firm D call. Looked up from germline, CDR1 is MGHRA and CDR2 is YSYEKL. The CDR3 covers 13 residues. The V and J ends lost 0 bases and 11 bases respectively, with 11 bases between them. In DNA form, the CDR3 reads TGCGCCAGCAGCCAAGATCTGGGTTCTAAGCAGTTCTTC. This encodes CASSQDLGSKQFF.

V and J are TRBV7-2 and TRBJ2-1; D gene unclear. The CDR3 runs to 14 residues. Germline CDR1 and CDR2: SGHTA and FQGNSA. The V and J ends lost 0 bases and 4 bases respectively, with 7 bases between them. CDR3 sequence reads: CASSLASRYNEQFF. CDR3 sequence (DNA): TGTGCCAGCAGCTTAGCGAGCAGGTACAATGAGCAGTTCTTC.

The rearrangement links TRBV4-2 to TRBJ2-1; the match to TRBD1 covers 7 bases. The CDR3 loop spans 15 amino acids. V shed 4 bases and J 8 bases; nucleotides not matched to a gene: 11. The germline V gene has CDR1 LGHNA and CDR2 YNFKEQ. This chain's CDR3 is CASSPAEQGSHEQFF. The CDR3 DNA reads TGTGCCAGCAGCCCGGCGGAACAGGGGTCCCATGAGCAGTTCTTC.

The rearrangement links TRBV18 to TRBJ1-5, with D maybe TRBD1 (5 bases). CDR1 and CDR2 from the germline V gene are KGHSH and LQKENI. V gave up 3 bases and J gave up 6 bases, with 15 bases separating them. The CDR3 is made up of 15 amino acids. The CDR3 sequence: CASSPMGTEGQPQHF. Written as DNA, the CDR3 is TGTGCCAGCTCACCTATGGGGACTGAGGGTCAGCCCCAGCATTTT.

The DNA for the CDR3 is TGCGCCAGCAGCCGCGGGGCAGCCGCTAACTATGGCTACACCTTC. Encoded protein: CASSRGAAANYGYTF. This chain links TRBV5-1 with TRBJ1-2, with D tentatively TRBD1 (5 bases). V was pared by 4 bases and J by 0 bases, with 13 bases between. The length of the CDR3 is 15 residues. CDR1 and CDR2 from the germline V gene are SGHRS and YFSETQ.

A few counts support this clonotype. The CDR3 loop is CASSYPDADETQYF. The CDR3 DNA follows: TGTGCCAGCAGTTACCCGGACGCCGACGAGACCCAGTACTTC. The rearrangement uses TRBV6-6 and TRBJ2-5; D not certain. The V gene lost 2 bases and the J gene lost 5 bases, with 12 bases spanning the gap. Germline V gene data show CDR1 as MNHNY and CDR2 as SVGAGI (reference sequence). The CDR3 runs to 14 residues.

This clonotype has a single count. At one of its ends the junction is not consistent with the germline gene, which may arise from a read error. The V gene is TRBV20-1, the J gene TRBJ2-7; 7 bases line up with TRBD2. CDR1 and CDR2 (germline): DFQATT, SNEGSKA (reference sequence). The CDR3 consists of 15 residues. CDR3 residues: CSARDPSGASNEQYF. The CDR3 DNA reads TGCAGTGCTAGAGATCCTAGCGGTGCCTCCAACGAGCAGTACTTC.

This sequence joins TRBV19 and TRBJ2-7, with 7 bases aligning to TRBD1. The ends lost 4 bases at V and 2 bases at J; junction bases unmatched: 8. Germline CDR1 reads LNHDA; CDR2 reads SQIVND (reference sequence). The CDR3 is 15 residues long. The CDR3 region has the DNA TGTGCCAGTAGTACTACATCGGGACAGACCTACGAGCAGTACTTC. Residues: CASSTTSGQTYEQYF.

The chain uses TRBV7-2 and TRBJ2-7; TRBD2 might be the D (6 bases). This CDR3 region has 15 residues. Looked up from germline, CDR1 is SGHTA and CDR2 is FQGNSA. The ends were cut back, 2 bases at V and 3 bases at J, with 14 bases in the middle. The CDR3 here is CASSLSSQGGYEQYF. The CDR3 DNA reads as TGTGCCAGCAGCTTAAGCTCGCAGGGAGGCTACGAGCAGTACTTC.

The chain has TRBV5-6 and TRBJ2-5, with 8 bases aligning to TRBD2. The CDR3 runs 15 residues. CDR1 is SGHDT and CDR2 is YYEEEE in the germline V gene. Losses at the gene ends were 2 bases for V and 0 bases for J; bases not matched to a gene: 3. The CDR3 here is CASSFGGGYQETQYF. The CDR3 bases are TGTGCCAGCAGCTTCGGGGGGGGGTACCAAGAGACCCAGTACTTC.

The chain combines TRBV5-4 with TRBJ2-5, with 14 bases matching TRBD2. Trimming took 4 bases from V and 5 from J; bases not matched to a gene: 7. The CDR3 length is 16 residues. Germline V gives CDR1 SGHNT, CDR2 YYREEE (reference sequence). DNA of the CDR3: TGTGCCAGCAGCCCAGGACTAGCGGGGGGCAGGGAGACCCAGTACTTC. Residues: CASSPGLAGGRETQYF.